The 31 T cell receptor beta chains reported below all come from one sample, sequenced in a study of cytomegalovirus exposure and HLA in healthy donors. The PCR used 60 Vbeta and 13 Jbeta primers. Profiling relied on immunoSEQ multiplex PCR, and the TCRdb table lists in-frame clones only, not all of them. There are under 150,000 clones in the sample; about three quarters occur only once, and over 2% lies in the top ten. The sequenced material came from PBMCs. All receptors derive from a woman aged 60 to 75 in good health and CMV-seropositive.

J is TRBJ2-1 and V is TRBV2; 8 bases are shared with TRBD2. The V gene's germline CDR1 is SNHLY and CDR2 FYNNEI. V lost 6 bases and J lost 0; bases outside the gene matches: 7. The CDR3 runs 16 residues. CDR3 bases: TGTGCCAGCAGCCGAGCGGGGGCGAGCTCCTACAATGAGCAGTTCTTC. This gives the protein CASSRAGASSYNEQFF.

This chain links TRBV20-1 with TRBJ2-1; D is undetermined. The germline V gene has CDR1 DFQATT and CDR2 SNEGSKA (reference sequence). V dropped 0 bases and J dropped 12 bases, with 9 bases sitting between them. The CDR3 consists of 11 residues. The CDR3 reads CSARDLATQFF. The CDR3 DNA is TGCAGTGCTAGAGATCTGGCCACGCAGTTCTTC.

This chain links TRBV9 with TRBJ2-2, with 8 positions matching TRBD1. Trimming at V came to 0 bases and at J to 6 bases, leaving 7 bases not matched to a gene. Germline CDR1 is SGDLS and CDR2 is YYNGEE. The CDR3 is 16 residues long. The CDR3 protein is CASSVGGRGRPGELFF. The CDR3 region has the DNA TGTGCCAGCAGCGTAGGAGGCAGGGGGCGTCCCGGGGAGCTGTTTTTT.

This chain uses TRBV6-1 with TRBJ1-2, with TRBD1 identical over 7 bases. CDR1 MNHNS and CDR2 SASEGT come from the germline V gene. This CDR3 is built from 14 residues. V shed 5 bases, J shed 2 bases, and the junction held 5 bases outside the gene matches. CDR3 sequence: CASSLLTGNYGYTF. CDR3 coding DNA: TGTGCCAGCAGTCTTCTGACAGGGAACTATGGCTACACCTTC.

CDR3 amino acids: CASSLITVNEKLFF. The CDR3 coding sequence is TGCGCCAGCAGCTTGATTACAGTTAATGAAAAACTGTTTTTT. The chain joins TRBV5-1 to TRBJ1-4; D is undetermined. Germline CDR1 reads SGHRS; CDR2 reads YFSETQ. V was shortened by 1 base and J by 4 bases, with 8 bases between the two germline ends. This CDR3 contains 14 residues.

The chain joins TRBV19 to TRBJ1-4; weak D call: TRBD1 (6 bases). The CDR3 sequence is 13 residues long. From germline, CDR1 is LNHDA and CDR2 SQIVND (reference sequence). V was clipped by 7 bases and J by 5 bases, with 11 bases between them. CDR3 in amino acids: CASNDRLNEKLFF. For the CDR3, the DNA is TGTGCCAGTAATGACAGGCTCAATGAAAAACTGTTTTTT.

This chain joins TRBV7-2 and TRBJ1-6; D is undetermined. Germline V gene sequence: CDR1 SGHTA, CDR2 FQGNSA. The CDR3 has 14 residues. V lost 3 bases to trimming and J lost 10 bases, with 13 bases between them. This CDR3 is CASSFVSVGSPLHF. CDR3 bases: TGTGCCAGCAGCTTCGTTAGCGTGGGGTCACCCCTCCACTTT.

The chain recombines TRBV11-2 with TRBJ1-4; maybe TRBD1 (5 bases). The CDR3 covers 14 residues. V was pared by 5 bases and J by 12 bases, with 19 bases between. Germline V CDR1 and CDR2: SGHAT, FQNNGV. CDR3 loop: CASSTQRGRQELFF. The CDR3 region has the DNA TGTGCCAGCAGCACTCAGCGGGGACGGCAGGAACTGTTTTTT. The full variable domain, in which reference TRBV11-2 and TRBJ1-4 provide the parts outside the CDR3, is EAGVAQSPRYKIIEKRQSVAFWCNPISGHATLYWYQQILGQGPKLLIQFQNNGVVDDSQLPKDRFSAERLKGVDSTLKIQPAKLEDSAVYLCASSTQRGRQELFFGSGTQLSVL.

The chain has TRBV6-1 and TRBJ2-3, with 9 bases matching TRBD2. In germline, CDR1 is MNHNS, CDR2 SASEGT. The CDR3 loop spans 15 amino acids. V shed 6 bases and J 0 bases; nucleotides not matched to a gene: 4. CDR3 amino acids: CASSPGTSSTDTQYF. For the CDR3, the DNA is TGTGCCAGCAGCCCCGGGACTAGCAGCACAGATACGCAGTATTTT.

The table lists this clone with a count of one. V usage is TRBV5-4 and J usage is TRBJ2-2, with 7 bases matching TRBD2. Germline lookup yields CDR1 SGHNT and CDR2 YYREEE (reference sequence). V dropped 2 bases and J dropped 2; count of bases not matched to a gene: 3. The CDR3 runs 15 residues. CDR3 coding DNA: TGTGCCAGCAGCTTTGCTAGCGGAAACACCGGGGAGCTGTTTTTT. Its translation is CASSFASGNTGELFF.

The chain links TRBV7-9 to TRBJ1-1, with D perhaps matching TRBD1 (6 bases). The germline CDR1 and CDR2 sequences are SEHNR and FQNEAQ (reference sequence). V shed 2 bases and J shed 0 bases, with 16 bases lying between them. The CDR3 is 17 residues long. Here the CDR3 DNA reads TGTGCCAGCAGCTTAAAATGGAGCCAGGGGATGAACACTGAAGCTTTCTTT. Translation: CASSLKWSQGMNTEAFF.

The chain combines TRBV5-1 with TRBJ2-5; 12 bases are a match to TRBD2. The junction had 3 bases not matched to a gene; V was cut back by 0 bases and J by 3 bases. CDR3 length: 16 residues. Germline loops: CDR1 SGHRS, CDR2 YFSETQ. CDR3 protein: CASSLGRLAGEETQYF. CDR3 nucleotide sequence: TGCGCCAGCAGCTTGGGCCGACTAGCGGGGGAAGAGACCCAGTACTTC.

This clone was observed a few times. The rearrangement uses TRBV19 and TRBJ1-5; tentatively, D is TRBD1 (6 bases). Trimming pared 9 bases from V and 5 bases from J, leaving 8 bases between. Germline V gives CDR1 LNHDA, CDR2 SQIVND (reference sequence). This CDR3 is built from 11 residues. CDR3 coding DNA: TGTGCCAGCGCAGGGGATCAGCCCCAGCATTTT. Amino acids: CASAGDQPQHF. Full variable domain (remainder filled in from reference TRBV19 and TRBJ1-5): DGGITQSPKYLFRKEGQNVTLSCEQNLNHDAMYWYRQDPGQGLRLIYYSQIVNDFQKGDIAEGYSVSREKKESFPLTVTSAQKNPTAFYLCASAGDQPQHFGDGTRLSIL.

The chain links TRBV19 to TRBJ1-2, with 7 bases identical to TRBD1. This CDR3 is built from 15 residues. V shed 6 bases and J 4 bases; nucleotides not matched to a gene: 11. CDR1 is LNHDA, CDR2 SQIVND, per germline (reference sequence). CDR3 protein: CASRSSGTATYGYTF. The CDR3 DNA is TGTGCCAGTAGGTCTTCCGGGACAGCTACCTATGGCTACACCTTC.

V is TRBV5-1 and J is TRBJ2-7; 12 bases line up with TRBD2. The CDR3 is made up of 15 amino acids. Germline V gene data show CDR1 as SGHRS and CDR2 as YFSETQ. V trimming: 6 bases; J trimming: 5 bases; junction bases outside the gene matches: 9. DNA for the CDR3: TGCGCCAGCATCCAGCTAGCGGGGGGGCCAAACGAGCAGTACTTC. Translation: CASIQLAGGPNEQYF.

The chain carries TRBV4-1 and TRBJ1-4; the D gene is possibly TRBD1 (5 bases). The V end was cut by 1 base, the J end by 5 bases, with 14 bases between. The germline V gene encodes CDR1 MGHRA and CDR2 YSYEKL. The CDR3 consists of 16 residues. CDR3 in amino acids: CASSQGAGRGNEKLFF. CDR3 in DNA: TGCGCCAGCAGCCAAGGAGCAGGGCGGGGGAATGAAAAACTGTTTTTT.

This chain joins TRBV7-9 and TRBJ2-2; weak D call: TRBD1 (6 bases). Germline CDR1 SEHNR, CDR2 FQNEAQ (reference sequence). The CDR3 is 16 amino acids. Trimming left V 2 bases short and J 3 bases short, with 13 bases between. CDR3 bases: TGTGCCAGCAGCTTATTAACAGGGTCCTACACCGGGGAGCTGTTTTTT. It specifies CASSLLTGSYTGELFF.

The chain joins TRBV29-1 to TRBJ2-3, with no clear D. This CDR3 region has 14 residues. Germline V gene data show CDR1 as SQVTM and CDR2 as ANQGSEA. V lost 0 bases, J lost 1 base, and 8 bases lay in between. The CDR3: CSVEDELRTDTQYF. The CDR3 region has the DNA TGCAGCGTTGAAGACGAGCTCCGCACAGATACGCAGTATTTT.

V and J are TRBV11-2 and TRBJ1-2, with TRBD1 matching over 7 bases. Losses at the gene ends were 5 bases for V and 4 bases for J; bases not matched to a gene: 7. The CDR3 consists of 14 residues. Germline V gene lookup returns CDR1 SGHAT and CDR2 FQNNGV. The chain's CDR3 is CASSTTGNLYGYTF. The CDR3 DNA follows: TGTGCCAGCAGCACGACAGGGAATCTCTATGGCTACACCTTC.

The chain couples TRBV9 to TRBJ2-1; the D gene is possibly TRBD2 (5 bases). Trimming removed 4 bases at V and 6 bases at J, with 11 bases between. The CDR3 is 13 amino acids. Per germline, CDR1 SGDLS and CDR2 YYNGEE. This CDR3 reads CASSITSSNEQFF. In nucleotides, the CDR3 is TGTGCCAGCAGCATAACTAGTTCCAATGAGCAGTTCTTC. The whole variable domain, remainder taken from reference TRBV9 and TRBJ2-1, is DSGVTQTPKHLITATGQRVTLRCSPRSGDLSVYWYQQSLDQGLQFLIQYYNGEERAKGNILERFSAQQFPDLHSELNLSSLELGDSALYFCASSITSSNEQFFGPGTRLTVL.

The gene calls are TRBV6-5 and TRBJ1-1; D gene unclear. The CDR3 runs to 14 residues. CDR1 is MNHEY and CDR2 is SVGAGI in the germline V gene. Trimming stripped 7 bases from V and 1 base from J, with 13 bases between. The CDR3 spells CASIPWGANTEAFF. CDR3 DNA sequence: TGTGCCAGCATTCCGTGGGGAGCGAACACTGAAGCTTTCTTT.

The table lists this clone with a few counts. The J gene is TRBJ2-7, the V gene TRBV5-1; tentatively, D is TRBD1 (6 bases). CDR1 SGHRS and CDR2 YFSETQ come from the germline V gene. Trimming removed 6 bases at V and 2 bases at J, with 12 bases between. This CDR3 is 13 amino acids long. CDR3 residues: CASMKQGTYEQYF. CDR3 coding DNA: TGCGCCAGCATGAAACAGGGCACCTACGAGCAGTACTTC.

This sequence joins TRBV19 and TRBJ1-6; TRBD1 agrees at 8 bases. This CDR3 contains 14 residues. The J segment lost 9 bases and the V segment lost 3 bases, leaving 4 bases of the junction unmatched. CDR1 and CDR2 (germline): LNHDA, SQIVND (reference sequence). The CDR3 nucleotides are TGTGCCAGTAGTATTTTAGACAGGGGTTCACCCCTCCACTTT. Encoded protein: CASSILDRGSPLHF.

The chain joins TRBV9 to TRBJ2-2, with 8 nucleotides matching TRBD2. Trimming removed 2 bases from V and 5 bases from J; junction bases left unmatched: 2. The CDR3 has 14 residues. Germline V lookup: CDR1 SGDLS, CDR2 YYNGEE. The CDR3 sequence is CASSVERGTGELFF. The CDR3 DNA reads TGTGCCAGCAGCGTTGAGCGGGGGACCGGGGAGCTGTTTTTT.

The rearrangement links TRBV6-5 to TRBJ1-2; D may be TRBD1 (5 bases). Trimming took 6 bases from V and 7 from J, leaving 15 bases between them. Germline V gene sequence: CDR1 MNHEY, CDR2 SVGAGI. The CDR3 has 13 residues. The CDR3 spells CASRPDMLFGYTF. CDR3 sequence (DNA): TGTGCCAGCAGACCGGACATGCTCTTTGGCTACACCTTC.

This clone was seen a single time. This chain's CDR3 is CASSRPTGAPRGTEAFF. The DNA of the CDR3 is TGTGCCAGCAGCAGACCTACAGGGGCTCCCAGGGGCACTGAAGCTTTCTTT. This chain links TRBV5-6 with TRBJ1-1; TRBD1 matches 7 bases. V shed 4 bases and J 4 bases; nucleotides not matched to a gene: 16. Germline V lookup: CDR1 SGHDT, CDR2 YYEEEE. The CDR3 consists of 17 residues. Filled out from reference TRBV5-6 and TRBJ1-1, the complete variable domain reads DAGVTQSPTHLIKTRGQQVTLRCSPKSGHDTVSWYQQALGQGPQFIFQYYEEEERQRGNFPDRFSGHQFPNYSSELNVNALLLGDSALYLCASSRPTGAPRGTEAFFGQGTRLTVV.

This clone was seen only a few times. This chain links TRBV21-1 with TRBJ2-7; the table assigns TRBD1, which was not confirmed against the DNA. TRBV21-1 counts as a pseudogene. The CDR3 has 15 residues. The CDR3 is CASSKGRAATYEQYF. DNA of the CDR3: TGTGCCAGCAGCAAAGGCAGGGCCGCAACTTACGAGCAGTACTTC.

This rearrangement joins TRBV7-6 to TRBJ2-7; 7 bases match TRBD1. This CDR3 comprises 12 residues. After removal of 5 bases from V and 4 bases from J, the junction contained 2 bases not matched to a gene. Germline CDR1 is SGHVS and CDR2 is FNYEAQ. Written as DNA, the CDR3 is TGTGCCAGCAGCAGGACAGGATACGAGCAGTACTTC. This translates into CASSRTGYEQYF.

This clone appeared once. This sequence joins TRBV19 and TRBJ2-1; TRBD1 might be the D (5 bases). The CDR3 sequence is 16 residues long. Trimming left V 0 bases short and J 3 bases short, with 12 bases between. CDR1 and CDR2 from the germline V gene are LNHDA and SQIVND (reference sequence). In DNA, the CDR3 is TGTGCCAGTAGTATAGATCGAGGAGACAGCTACAATGAGCAGTTCTTC. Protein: CASSIDRGDSYNEQFF.

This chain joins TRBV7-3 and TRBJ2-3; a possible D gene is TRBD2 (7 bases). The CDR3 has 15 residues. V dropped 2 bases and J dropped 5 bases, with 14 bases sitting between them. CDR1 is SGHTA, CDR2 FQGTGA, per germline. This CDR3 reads CASSLGGGRGDTQYF. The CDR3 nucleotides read TGTGCCAGCAGCTTAGGCGGGGGCCGGGGAGATACGCAGTATTTT.

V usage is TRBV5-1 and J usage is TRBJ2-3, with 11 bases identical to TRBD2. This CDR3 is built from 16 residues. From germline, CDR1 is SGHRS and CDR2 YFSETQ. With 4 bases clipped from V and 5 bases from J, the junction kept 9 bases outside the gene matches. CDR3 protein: CASSPGSGGAEDTQYF. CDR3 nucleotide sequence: TGCGCCAGCAGCCCGGGTAGCGGGGGGGCGGAAGATACGCAGTATTTT.